The 15 T cell receptor beta chains below all came from one sample that was sequenced in a study of tumor-infiltrating lymphocytes in oesophageal squamous cell carcinoma. TCRdb analysed the PCR reads with MiXCR anew, one entry per CDR3 protein. The table shows about 17,000 distinct CDR3 sequences, with about 50% occurring only once. The sequencing input was esophageal tumor tissue. The receptors were gathered from a male donor with esophageal squamous cell carcinoma.

The chain recombines TRBV6-8 with TRBJ2-1; tentatively, D is TRBD2 (6 bases). CDR3 length equals 14 residues. Trimming left V 3 bases short and J 9 bases short, with 15 bases between. Germline assignment: CDR1 MNHGY and CDR2 SAAAGT. The DNA for the CDR3 is TGTGCCAGCAGTTATACAACTAGCTCTATTGAGCAGTTCTTC. Translated: CASSYTTSSIEQFF.

This chain's CDR3 is CASSFGSSNTGELFF. CDR3 nucleotide sequence: TGTGCCAGCAGCTTCGGTAGCTCGAACACCGGGGAGCTGTTTTTT. The chain uses TRBV11-2 and TRBJ2-3; the D is unclear. The tail of the sequence fits TRBJ2-2 better, so the J call may be wrong. The CDR3 totals 15 residues. CDR1 is SGHAT and CDR2 is FQNNGV in the germline V gene.

V gene TRBV7-6 combines with J gene TRBJ2-5; D is perhaps TRBD2 (5 bases). Germline values: CDR1 SGHVS, CDR2 FNYEAQ. V gave up 5 bases and J gave up 5 bases, with 12 bases separating them. The CDR3 extends over 13 amino acids. In DNA, the CDR3 is TGTGCCAGCAGCCCAGCAGCTAGCGAGACCCAGTACTTC. This sequence encodes CASSPAASETQYF.

The chain couples TRBV7-2 to TRBJ2-4; D may be TRBD1 (6 bases). Gene TRBJ2-1 matches the end of the DNA better, so the J call may be wrong. Looked up from germline, CDR1 is SGHTA and CDR2 is FQGNSA. This CDR3 region has 13 residues. The CDR3 DNA follows: TGTGCCAGCAGCTTAGTATCAGGGGAGACCCAGTTCTTC. Translating gives CASSLVSGETQFF.

This clonotype was found many times. This chain connects TRBV2 to TRBJ1-1; D call uncertain. This CDR3 has 11 residues. CDR1 is SNHLY, CDR2 FYNNEI, per germline. Trimming shortened V by 6 bases and J by 2 bases, and 4 bases separated the two germline ends. The CDR3 nucleotides read TGTGCCAGCAGGAGAAACACTGAAGCTTTCTTT. Its protein product is CASRRNTEAFF.

This clonotype was detected ten times or more. The chain uses TRBV7-9 and TRBJ2-5, with a possible D match to TRBD1 (6 bases). CDR1 and CDR2 (germline): SEHNR, FQNEAQ (reference sequence). The ends were cut back, 4 bases at V and 5 bases at J, with 29 bases in the middle. The CDR3 extends over 19 amino acids. The CDR3 loop is CASSWSRDTIRNKRETQYF. The CDR3 coding sequence is TGTGCCAGCAGCTGGAGTCGGGACACCATACGGAATAAAAGGGAGACCCAGTACTTC.

The rearrangement uses TRBV7-6 and TRBJ2-1, with a tentative D call TRBD1 (5 bases). CDR3 size: 11 residues. V was pared by 11 bases and J by 7 bases, with 12 bases between. Germline loops: CDR1 SGHVS, CDR2 FNYEAQ. The CDR3 sequence: CAGQQENEQFF. Written as DNA, the CDR3 is TGTGCCGGTCAACAGGAGAATGAGCAGTTCTTC.

The rearrangement joins TRBV7-6 to TRBJ1-2; D is uncertain. The CDR3 extends over 13 amino acids. Between the trimmed V and J ends, which lost 4 bases and 4 bases, there was a span of 10 bases. Germline-derived CDR1 and CDR2 are SGHVS and FNYEAQ. Here the CDR3 DNA reads TGTGCCAGCAGCTCGACATCTCGCTATGGCTACACCTTC. This sequence encodes CASSSTSRYGYTF.

This CDR3 is CASSQLGRADTQYF. DNA for the CDR3: TGTGCCAGCAGTCAGTTGGGGCGGGCGGATACGCAGTATTTT. The V gene is TRBV6-1, the J gene TRBJ2-3; perhaps D is TRBD1 or TRBD2 (5 bases each). The germline CDR1 and CDR2 sequences are MNHNS and SASEGT. The germline V and J ends were trimmed by 5 bases and 6 bases, with 15 bases remaining between them. This CDR3 comprises 14 residues.

This clonotype was seen a handful of times. The V gene is TRBV7-6, the J gene TRBJ2-5, with TRBD2 matching over 12 bases. Germline V CDR1 and CDR2: SGHVS, FNYEAQ. V was pared by 5 bases and J by 5 bases, with 9 bases of the junction left unmatched. The CDR3 consists of 16 residues. The CDR3 coding sequence is TGTGCCAGCAGCCTGACTAGCGGGAGTGGATGCGAGACCCAGTACTTC. Encoded protein: CASSLTSGSGCETQYF.

This chain joins TRBV18 and TRBJ1-4; 8 nucleotides align to TRBD1. From germline, CDR1 is KGHSH and CDR2 LQKENI. Trimming cost V 2 bases and J 7 bases; bases outside gene matches: 12. The CDR3 is 17 residues long. The CDR3 loop reads CASSPRSGGQGPEKLFF. CDR3 in DNA: TGTGCCAGCTCACCAAGATCTGGCGGACAGGGCCCTGAAAAACTGTTTTTT. Full variable domain (remainder filled in from reference TRBV18 and TRBJ1-4): NAGVMQNPRHLVRRRGQEARLRCSPMKGHSHVYWYRQLPEEGLKFMVYLQKENIIDESGMPKERFSAEFPKEGPSILRIQQVVRGDSAAYFCASSPRSGGQGPEKLFFGSGTQLSVL.

The chain employs TRBV7-3 and TRBJ2-2; no firm D call. The CDR3 is made up of 16 amino acids. Germline V gene data show CDR1 as SGHTA and CDR2 as FQGTGA. V lost 5 bases, J lost 0 bases, and 13 bases lay in between. CDR3 residues: CASSPARQTNTGELFF. CDR3 DNA sequence: TGTGCCAGCAGCCCCGCCAGGCAGACGAACACCGGGGAGCTGTTTTTT. Drawing the rest from reference TRBV7-3 and TRBJ2-2, the complete variable domain is GAGVSQTPSNKVTEKGKYVELRCDPISGHTALYWYRQSLGQGPEFLIYFQGTGAADDSGLPNDRFFAVRPEGSVSTLKIQRTERGDSAVYLCASSPARQTNTGELFFGEGSRLTVL.

Worth noting for this clonotype: One base away lies a much larger clone, so this may be a sequencing read error. This sequence joins TRBV5-1 and TRBJ2-5; 16 bases match TRBD2. V lost 8 bases to trimming and J lost 11 bases; unmatched junction nucleotides: 15. This CDR3 comprises 16 residues. Germline values: CDR1 SGHRS, CDR2 YFSETQ. CDR3 amino acids: CASRGLAGGKGYEQYF. DNA of the CDR3: TGCGCCAGTCGGGGACTAGCGGGAGGGAAGGGGTATGAGCAGTACTTC. The variable domain in full, with the rest retrieved from reference TRBV5-1 and TRBJ2-5, is KAGVTQTPRYLIKTRGQQVTLSCSPISGHRSVSWYQQTPGQGLQFLFEYFSETQRNKGNFPGRFSGRQFSNSRSEMNVSTLELGDSALYLCASRGLAGGKGYEQYFGPGTRLLVL.

This chain joins TRBV6-8 and TRBJ2-4, with D possibly called TRBD1 or TRBD2 (6 bases each). The CDR3 runs to 16 residues. CDR1 MNHGY and CDR2 SAAAGT come from the germline V gene. Trimming removed 6 bases at V and 0 bases at J, with 15 bases between. CDR3 amino acids: CASRRGAELAKNIQYF. Here the CDR3 DNA reads TGTGCCAGCAGGAGGGGGGCGGAGCTAGCCAAAAACATTCAGTACTTC.

In its sample, this clonotype ranks as medium-sized. One base away lies a much larger clone, so this may be a sequencing read error. The CDR3 DNA is TGTGCCAGCAGCCCAGCAGCTAGCGGGATCTTCTGGAATGAGCAGTACTTC. Its protein product is CASSPAASGIFWNEQYF. The V call is TRBV7-9, the J call TRBJ2-5, with TRBD2 identical over 9 bases. The CDR3 covers 17 residues. Germline V CDR1 and CDR2: SEHNR, FQNEAQ (reference sequence). V shed 5 bases, J shed 11 bases, and the junction held 21 bases outside the gene matches.